This TCR beta chain originates from a study of cytomegalovirus exposure and HLA in healthy donors. CDR1 is LNHNV and CDR2 is YYDKDF in the germline V gene (reference sequence). CDR3 length equals 15 residues. V shed 1 base and J shed 0 bases, with 10 bases lying between them. The PCR employed 60 Vbeta primers together with 13 Jbeta primers. TCRdb's table, derived via immunoSEQ multiplex PCR, lists solely in-frame clones and lacks some. The table records 150,000 to 200,000 clones, about 81% of them present only once. This chain joins TRBV15 and TRBJ2-7; D gene unclear. The receptor was isolated from a woman aged 25 to 45 in good health and CMV-seronegative. The sample was PBMCs. The CDR3 coding sequence is TGTGCCACCAGCAGAGTAGCAGACCCCTCCTACGAGCAGTACTTC. Residues: CATSRVADPSYEQYF.